Below, 16 T cell receptor beta chains from the same sample are listed, as sequenced in a study of T cell responses to AZD1222 COVID-19 vaccine. Libraries were prepared by immunoSEQ multiplex PCR; TCRdb keeps only in-frame clonotypes and omits some of them. The sample carries just over 95,000 clones, around nine tenths recorded once. Sequencing used peripheral blood, obtained on day 0 of AZD1222 vaccination. These receptors were collected from an adult in good health.

The V gene is TRBV27, the J gene TRBJ2-1, with D perhaps TRBD1 (6 bases). The V gene lost 2 bases and the J gene lost 6 bases, with 8 bases spanning the gap. The CDR3 extends over 13 amino acids. The germline V gene encodes CDR1 MNHEY and CDR2 SMNVEV (reference sequence). The CDR3 region is CASSLNRANEQFF. CDR3 DNA sequence: TGTGCCAGCAGTTTAAACAGGGCCAATGAGCAGTTCTTC.

The chain uses TRBV12-3 or TRBV12-4 and TRBJ1-2; D not certain. The CDR3 runs to 12 residues. The V end was cut by 6 bases, the J end by 1 base, with 6 bases between. CDR3 DNA: TGTGCCAGCAGCCCTTTTAACTATGGCTACACCTTC. The encoded protein is CASSPFNYGYTF.

The CDR3 sequence is CASSTRVEQFF. The CDR3 DNA is TGTGCCAGCAGCACGCGGGTTGAGCAGTTCTTC. The chain carries TRBV5-6 and TRBJ2-1, with D tentatively TRBD2 (5 bases). Germline lookup yields CDR1 SGHDT and CDR2 YYEEEE. The V end was cut by 4 bases, the J end by 9 bases, with 8 bases between. CDR3 length equals 11 residues.

The sample holds a few counts of this clone. The gene calls are TRBV7-8 and TRBJ2-3, with TRBD2 as a possible D gene (5 bases). The V and J ends lost 5 bases and 0 bases respectively, with 9 bases between them. The CDR3 runs to 14 residues. Germline V CDR1 and CDR2: SGHVS, FQNEAQ. The CDR3 nucleotides read TGTGCCAGCAGCCGGGAAACTAGCACAGATACGCAGTATTTT. Protein product: CASSRETSTDTQYF.

The V gene is TRBV3-1 (or the pseudogene TRBV3-2), the J gene TRBJ1-6; TRBD1 aligns across 9 bases. This CDR3 region has 15 residues. V lost 6 bases to trimming and J lost 9 bases; unmatched junction nucleotides: 9. The germline V gene encodes CDR1 LGHDT and CDR2 YNNKEL (reference sequence). The CDR3 loop reads CASRLGQGVSSPLHF. The CDR3 nucleotides read TGTGCCAGCAGGCTGGGACAGGGAGTTAGTTCACCCCTCCACTTT.

This clone was detected once. The J gene is TRBJ1-1, the V gene TRBV5-6; possibly TRBD1 for D (6 bases). Between the trimmed V and J ends, which lost 5 bases and 3 bases, there was a span of 11 bases. Per the germline V gene, CDR1 is SGHDT and CDR2 is YYEEEE. This CDR3 is 13 amino acids long. In DNA, the CDR3 is TGTGCCAGCAGATACAGGGCATACACTGAAGCTTTCTTT. It codes for CASRYRAYTEAFF.

The chain couples TRBV21-1 to TRBJ1-1. TRBV21-1 is a pseudogene segment. The CDR3 has 16 amino acids. CDR3 sequence reads: CASSKAGRNSHTEAFF. For the CDR3, the DNA is TGTGCCAGCAGCAAAGCCGGCCGAAACTCCCACACTGAAGCTTTCTTT.

The chain uses TRBV5-1 and TRBJ1-1; D perhaps matches TRBD1 (5 bases). Germline V gene data show CDR1 as SGHRS and CDR2 as YFSETQ. This CDR3 has 13 amino acids. V was cut by 5 bases and J by 1 base, with 9 bases left in between. CDR3 bases: TGCGCCAGCAGTTACGGGGCGAACACTGAAGCTTTCTTT. It is translated as CASSYGANTEAFF.

The gene calls are TRBV11-2 and TRBJ1-5; D gene uncertain. There are 16 residues in the CDR3. Germline CDR1 SGHAT, CDR2 FQNNGV. V was clipped by 1 base and J by 3 bases, with 13 bases between them. This chain's CDR3 is CASSLGRGRTNQPQHF. In DNA, the CDR3 is TGTGCCAGCAGCTTAGGCCGGGGAAGGACCAATCAGCCCCAGCATTTT. The full variable domain, its missing parts supplied by reference TRBV11-2 and TRBJ1-5, is EAGVAQSPRYKIIEKRQSVAFWCNPISGHATLYWYQQILGQGPKLLIQFQNNGVVDDSQLPKDRFSAERLKGVDSTLKIQPAKLEDSAVYLCASSLGRGRTNQPQHFGDGTRLSIL.

The chain combines TRBV10-3 with TRBJ1-4, with D possibly being TRBD1 (6 bases). CDR3 length equals 15 residues. V gave up 1 base and J gave up 2 bases, with 8 bases separating them. The germline V gene has CDR1 ENHRY and CDR2 SYGVKD. CDR3 in amino acids: CAISEYRATNEKLFF. The CDR3 region has the DNA TGTGCCATCAGTGAGTACAGGGCGACTAATGAAAAACTGTTTTTT.

The chain has TRBV3-1 (or the pseudogene TRBV3-2) and TRBJ1-1; 9 bases agree with TRBD1. The CDR3 sequence is 14 residues long. Trimming at V came to 2 bases and at J to 5 bases, leaving 3 bases not matched to a gene. The germline CDR1 and CDR2 sequences are LGHDT and YNNKEL (reference sequence). This CDR3 is CASSQWTGVTEAFF. CDR3 DNA: TGTGCCAGCAGCCAATGGACAGGGGTGACTGAAGCTTTCTTT.

The rearrangement joins TRBV4-1 to TRBJ1-4; D is unresolved. The CDR3 is made up of 13 amino acids. The V gene lost 6 bases and the J gene lost 4 bases, with 9 bases spanning the gap. Germline V gene sequence: CDR1 MGHRA, CDR2 YSYEKL. The CDR3 sequence: CASRRNLNEKLFF. DNA of the CDR3: TGCGCCAGCAGGCGGAACCTTAATGAAAAACTGTTTTTT.

CDR3 sequence reads: CASSRIYRGREQFF. Here the CDR3 DNA reads TGTGCCAGCAGCAGGATCTACAGGGGGAGGGAGCAGTTCTTC. The V and J genes are TRBV21-1 and TRBJ2-1; the table names TRBD1, a call not compared with the DNA. TRBV21-1 counts as a pseudogene. The CDR3 is 14 residues long.

The chain uses TRBV19 and TRBJ1-2, with a weak D call TRBD1 (5 bases). Per germline, CDR1 LNHDA and CDR2 SQIVND (reference sequence). The V gene lost 3 bases and the J gene lost 4 bases, with 12 bases spanning the gap. This CDR3 spans 14 amino acids. The CDR3 coding sequence is TGTGCCAGTAGTATTCGGGGGAACCTCTATGGCTACACCTTC. It specifies CASSIRGNLYGYTF.

The CDR3 nucleotides are TGTGCCAGCAGCTTAGCGCTGCAAGTCAGCTGGACTAAGCAGTACTTC. As protein: CASSLALQVSWTKQYF. This chain joins TRBV7-2 and TRBJ2-7, with D possibly being TRBD2 (6 bases). Germline lookup yields CDR1 SGHTA and CDR2 FQGNSA. V lost 0 bases and J lost 8, with 20 bases in between. The CDR3 has 16 amino acids.

The V and J genes are TRBV28 and TRBJ1-1; 9 bases fit TRBD1. The junction had 6 bases not matched to a gene; V was cut back by 3 bases and J by 4 bases. The CDR3 runs 15 residues. Germline V lookup: CDR1 MDHEN, CDR2 SYDVKM. The CDR3 sequence is CASSFYRGRSTEAFF. The CDR3 region has the DNA TGTGCCAGCAGTTTTTACAGGGGGCGAAGCACTGAAGCTTTCTTT.